This T cell receptor beta chain is from a study of technical replicates of blood from a few donors. Method: immunoSEQ multiplex PCR; TCRdb's copy keeps in-frame clones and lacks some. The sample includes roughly 71,000 clones, just under 97% of them seen just once. Unmatched junction bases numbered 6, after V lost 2 bases and J lost 2 bases. Germline CDR1 reads KGHSH; CDR2 reads LQKENI. The CDR3 length is 15 residues. This sequence originates from a human donor in good health. Material for sequencing was T cells isolated from PBMCs. J is TRBJ2-7 and V is TRBV18, with 7 bases that match TRBD1. The CDR3 coding sequence is TGTGCCAGCTCACCAAAGGGACAGATAACCTACGAGCAGTACTTC. This codes for CASSPKGQITYEQYF.